This T cell receptor beta chain derives from a study of PD-1 blockade in classical Hodgkin lymphoma. Study background: Patients were infused with nivolumab 3 mg/kg every 2 weeks.

This clone was counted a single time. Its target is not known. The CDR3 contains 15 residues. V was clipped by 3 bases and J by 4 bases, with 15 bases between them. Germline assignment: CDR1 MNHEY and CDR2 SMNVEV (reference sequence). General study findings and limits: It was reported that newly diagnosed patients had less baseline TCR diversity than healthy donors. CD4+ but not CD8+ TCR diversity rose significantly by C4D1.

Each of the patients experienced relapse following autologous stem cell transplantation, and their brentuximab vedotin exposure differed. The best responses consisted of complete response, partial response or progressive disease. Clones were read by immunoSEQ multiplex PCR, and TCRdb kept only the in-frame ones, dropping some. The data show about 90,000 clones, around 90% seen once. The origin of this receptor is a human donor with classical Hodgkin lymphoma. The genes are TRBV27 and TRBJ1-1; D call uncertain. The sample was peripheral blood mononuclear cells (PBMCs), taken before the second cycle of nivolumab. The CDR3 DNA reads TGTGCCAGCAGTTTGGCCGGGTCGGTGCTCACTGAAGCTTTCTTT. It yields the protein CASSLAGSVLTEAFF.